A selection of T cell receptor beta chains follows, all from one sample in a study of T cells in Graves' hyperthyroidism and ophthalmopathy. TCRdb recomputed calls from the multiplex PCR reads with MiXCR, one row per CDR3 protein. The sample comprises a few hundred thousand distinct CDR3 sequences, around a sixth of which are singletons, and about 27% rests with the top ten. The sequencing sample was made of blood. The receptors here all came from a woman aged 18-29 years with Graves' hyperthyroidism that later progressed to Graves' ophthalmopathy. CDR3s include the opening cysteine and the closing phenylalanine or tryptophan. A D gene is named only where the DNA matches it firmly. Clone size is given for some rows only: seen once, a few or many times, or a class if the clone is expanded.

abundance: few
d_gene: -
j_gene: TRBJ2-7
v_gene: TRBV4-3
CDR3nt: TGCGCCAGCAGCCAGAACCGGTACGAGCAGTACTTC
CDR3aa: CASSQNRYEQYF

abundance: few
d_gene: -
j_gene: TRBJ2-7
v_gene: TRBV4-1
CDR3nt: TGCGCCAGCAGCCAAGCCCTCAGGGCCAGCGAGGTAAACTACGAGCAGTACTTC
CDR3aa: CASSQALRASEVNYEQYF

abundance: few
d_gene: -
j_gene: TRBJ2-1
v_gene: TRBV7-9
CDR3nt: TGTGCCAGCAGGGAGGGTGGGGGAGACTACAATGAGCAGTTCTTC
CDR3aa: CASREGGGDYNEQFF

abundance: many
d_gene: TRBD2
j_gene: TRBJ2-3
v_gene: TRBV30
CDR3nt: TGTGCCTGGAGTGGACTAGCGGGAGATACGCAGTATTTT
CDR3aa: CAWSGLAGDTQYF

abundance: few
d_gene: TRBD1
j_gene: TRBJ1-6
v_gene: TRBV6-2/TRBV6-3
CDR3nt: TGTGCCAGCAGTTACGGACAGGAAAATTCACCCCTCCACTTT
CDR3aa: CASSYGQENSPLHF

abundance: few
d_gene: TRBD2
j_gene: TRBJ2-5
v_gene: TRBV7-9
CDR3nt: TGTGCCAGCAGCTCCACGTCGGGACTACAAGAGACCCAGTACTTC
CDR3aa: CASSSTSGLQETQYF

abundance: -
d_gene: TRBD2
j_gene: TRBJ2-5
v_gene: TRBV7-9
CDR3nt: TGTGCCACTACTAGCGGGAATCAAGAGACCCAGTACTTC
CDR3aa: CATTSGNQETQYF

abundance: -
d_gene: TRBD2
j_gene: TRBJ2-2
v_gene: TRBV4-2
CDR3nt: TGTGCCAGCAGGGACCGACTAGCGGGAGTCGGTGGGGAGCTGTTTTTT
CDR3aa: CASRDRLAGVGGELFF

abundance: -
d_gene: -
j_gene: TRBJ2-1
v_gene: TRBV10-3
CDR3nt: TGTGCCGGCAGCAACACGGGTGCGACCTACAATGAGCAGTTCTTC
CDR3aa: CAGSNTGATYNEQFF

abundance: many
d_gene: -
j_gene: TRBJ1-5
v_gene: TRBV7-9
CDR3nt: TGTGCCAGCAGCTTAGGTCTCGGTAGCAATCAGCCCCAGCATTTT
CDR3aa: CASSLGLGSNQPQHF

abundance: -
d_gene: -
j_gene: TRBJ1-5
v_gene: TRBV12-3/TRBV12-4
CDR3nt: TGTGCCAGCAGTTCCAGGGGAAGCGGTTCCAATCAGCCCCAGCATTTT
CDR3aa: CASSSRGSGSNQPQHF

abundance: -
d_gene: TRBD2
j_gene: TRBJ2-3
v_gene: TRBV6-4
CDR3nt: TGTGCCAGCAGTTGGGGGGGACCCACAGATACGCAGTATTTT
CDR3aa: CASSWGGPTDTQYF

abundance: -
d_gene: -
j_gene: TRBJ2-1
v_gene: TRBV7-2
CDR3nt: TGCGCCAGCAGCCGAATAGCGACTGAGCAGTTCTTC
CDR3aa: CASSRIATEQFF

abundance: -
d_gene: TRBD2
j_gene: TRBJ2-1
v_gene: TRBV6-1
CDR3nt: TGTGCCAGCAGTGAAGAGGGTCTAGCGGGAATGTATGAGCAGTTCTTC
CDR3aa: CASSEEGLAGMYEQFF

abundance: -
d_gene: -
j_gene: TRBJ2-3
v_gene: TRBV12-5
CDR3nt: TGTGCTAGTGGTTTGGTCGGTTATACGCAGTATTTT
CDR3aa: CASGLVGYTQYF

abundance: many
d_gene: -
j_gene: TRBJ2-1
v_gene: TRBV27
CDR3nt: TGTGCCAGCAGTTTCTCGCCCCTAGGCAATGAGCAGTTCTTC
CDR3aa: CASSFSPLGNEQFF

abundance: -
d_gene: TRBD1
j_gene: TRBJ1-1
v_gene: TRBV7-6
CDR3nt: TGTGCCAGCAGTAATCTCGGGGGACAGGGGAGCCCTGAAGCTTTCTTT
CDR3aa: CASSNLGGQGSPEAFF

abundance: few
d_gene: -
j_gene: TRBJ2-2
v_gene: TRBV29-1
CDR3nt: TGCAGCGTTGTCGCGCAGGGGGGGACCGGGGAGCTGTTTTTT
CDR3aa: CSVVAQGGTGELFF

abundance: -
d_gene: -
j_gene: TRBJ2-5
v_gene: TRBV9
CDR3nt: TGTGCCAGCAGCGTTGGGGGCCTGCCGGAGCCGGGAGTCACAGTTGATCAAGAGACCCAGTACTTC
CDR3aa: CASSVGGLPEPGVTVDQETQYF

abundance: few
d_gene: -
j_gene: TRBJ2-5
v_gene: TRBV12-3/TRBV12-4
CDR3nt: TGTGCCAGCAGCCCACGGTTCGGGCAAGAGACCCAGTGCTTC
CDR3aa: CASSPRFGQETQCF

abundance: many
d_gene: TRBD1
j_gene: TRBJ2-7
v_gene: TRBV20-1
CDR3nt: TGCAGCGCACCCCCCGAGGGGGCGCACTACGAGCAGTACTTC
CDR3aa: CSAPPEGAHYEQYF

abundance: many
d_gene: -
j_gene: TRBJ2-7
v_gene: TRBV3-1
CDR3nt: TGTGCCAGCAGCCCCGGGCGGAACTACGAGCAGTACTTC
CDR3aa: CASSPGRNYEQYF

abundance: few
d_gene: TRBD1
j_gene: TRBJ1-1
v_gene: TRBV7-9
CDR3nt: TGTGCCAGCCGAGGGAGCCGAAACAGGGGCGGTACTGAAGCTTTCTTT
CDR3aa: CASRGSRNRGGTEAFF

abundance: -
d_gene: -
j_gene: TRBJ2-7
v_gene: TRBV27
CDR3nt: TGTGCCAGCAGTCCCAGGGGAGAGTCCTACGAGCAGTACTTC
CDR3aa: CASSPRGESYEQYF

abundance: many
d_gene: TRBD1
j_gene: TRBJ2-5
v_gene: TRBV24-1
CDR3nt: TGTGCCACCAGTGACCGAGGGACAGCGGCCCAAGAGACCCAGTACTTC
CDR3aa: CATSDRGTAAQETQYF

abundance: many
d_gene: -
j_gene: TRBJ1-2
v_gene: TRBV7-2
CDR3nt: TGTGCCAGCAGCTCGGACAGTTTTTTGAACTATGGCTACACCTTC
CDR3aa: CASSSDSFLNYGYTF

abundance: -
d_gene: TRBD2
j_gene: TRBJ2-3
v_gene: TRBV18
CDR3nt: TGTGCCAGCTCACCACAGTCTAGCGGGGCGAGCACAGATACGCAGTGTTTT
CDR3aa: CASSPQSSGASTDTQCF

abundance: -
d_gene: TRBD1
j_gene: TRBJ1-1
v_gene: TRBV6-1
CDR3nt: TGTGCCAGCAAGGGGACAGGGAGGGGTGAAGCTTTCTTT
CDR3aa: CASKGTGRGEAFF

abundance: few
d_gene: -
j_gene: TRBJ2-2
v_gene: TRBV20-1
CDR3nt: TGCAGTGCCCTAACAGTAACCGGGGAGCTGTTTTTT
CDR3aa: CSALTVTGELFF

abundance: -
d_gene: TRBD2
j_gene: TRBJ2-3
v_gene: TRBV6-2/TRBV6-3
CDR3nt: TGTGCCAGCAGCACCCGCAGGGGACTAGCGGGAATTGGCACAGATACGCAGTATTTT
CDR3aa: CASSTRRGLAGIGTDTQYF

abundance: many
d_gene: TRBD1
j_gene: TRBJ1-1
v_gene: TRBV7-3
CDR3nt: TGTGCCAGCAGCCTAGGGACAGGGCCGAACACTGAAGCTTTCTTT
CDR3aa: CASSLGTGPNTEAFF

abundance: -
d_gene: -
j_gene: TRBJ2-7
v_gene: TRBV5-1
CDR3nt: TGTGCCAGCAGCTCCCCAGGGAAGGAGTACTTC
CDR3aa: CASSSPGKEYF

abundance: many
d_gene: -
j_gene: TRBJ1-1
v_gene: TRBV30
CDR3nt: TGTGCCTGGAGCCTCCTGGTCGCGAACACTGAAGCTTTCTTT
CDR3aa: CAWSLLVANTEAFF

abundance: few
d_gene: TRBD2
j_gene: TRBJ2-7
v_gene: TRBV5-6
CDR3nt: TGTGCCAGCAGCCAAATCTCGGGACTAGCGGACCACGAGCAGTACTTC
CDR3aa: CASSQISGLADHEQYF

abundance: -
d_gene: TRBD2
j_gene: TRBJ2-7
v_gene: TRBV19
CDR3nt: TGTGCCAGTAGTGTCAGCTTCAGCGGGAGAGGCGACGAGCAGTACTTC
CDR3aa: CASSVSFSGRGDEQYF

abundance: few
d_gene: -
j_gene: TRBJ1-2
v_gene: TRBV6-2/TRBV6-3
CDR3nt: TGTGCCAGCAGTTTTTTCAGGAACTACCCTAACTATGGCTACACCTTC
CDR3aa: CASSFFRNYPNYGYTF

abundance: -
d_gene: -
j_gene: TRBJ1-2
v_gene: TRBV6-1
CDR3nt: TGTGCCAGCAGTCTCGCCAGTACTTCCTATGGCTACACCTTC
CDR3aa: CASSLASTSYGYTF

abundance: many
d_gene: TRBD1
j_gene: TRBJ2-7
v_gene: TRBV5-5
CDR3nt: TGTGCCAGCAGCTTACGGGACAGGGGGCTCGAGCAGTACTTC
CDR3aa: CASSLRDRGLEQYF

abundance: many
d_gene: TRBD2
j_gene: TRBJ2-1
v_gene: TRBV7-9
CDR3nt: TGTGCCAGCAGCGGTGCCGCTAGCGGGAGGGCCGAAGAGCAGTTCTTC
CDR3aa: CASSGAASGRAEEQFF

abundance: -
d_gene: -
j_gene: TRBJ1-2
v_gene: TRBV2
CDR3nt: TGTGCCAGCAGTGAAGGGGGGGGGCCCCGTGGCTACACCTTC
CDR3aa: CASSEGGGPRGYTF

abundance: -
d_gene: TRBD2
j_gene: TRBJ2-5
v_gene: TRBV7-9
CDR3nt: TGTGCCAGCAGCACGTTGGGATTAGCGGGAGTGGAGACCCAGTACTTC
CDR3aa: CASSTLGLAGVETQYF

abundance: few
d_gene: -
j_gene: TRBJ2-6
v_gene: TRBV7-7
CDR3nt: TGTGCTAGCAGCTGGAATTTCGGAGTAAATTTCCAAAGCTCTGGGGCCAACGTCCTGACTTTC
CDR3aa: CASSWNFGVNFQSSGANVLTF

abundance: many
d_gene: -
j_gene: TRBJ2-5
v_gene: TRBV11-2
CDR3nt: TGTGCCAGCAGCTCAGGCGTTTGGGAGACCCAGTACTTC
CDR3aa: CASSSGVWETQYF

abundance: -
d_gene: TRBD2
j_gene: TRBJ2-3
v_gene: TRBV20-1
CDR3nt: TGCAGTGCTAGGGGTGGACTAGCGGGTCGCACAGATACGCAGTATTTT
CDR3aa: CSARGGLAGRTDTQYF

abundance: many
d_gene: TRBD2
j_gene: TRBJ2-7
v_gene: TRBV2
CDR3nt: TGTGCCAGCAGTGCCGGGACTAGCGGAGACCCGTCCTACGAGCAGTACTTC
CDR3aa: CASSAGTSGDPSYEQYF

abundance: many
d_gene: -
j_gene: TRBJ2-1
v_gene: TRBV12-5
CDR3nt: TGTGCTAGTGGTTTGGCCCTGGGGGACCTAGACAATGAGCAGTTCTTC
CDR3aa: CASGLALGDLDNEQFF

abundance: few
d_gene: -
j_gene: TRBJ2-2
v_gene: TRBV12-3/TRBV12-4
CDR3nt: TGTGCCAGCAGCGAGAAACCCGGGGAGCTGTTTTTT
CDR3aa: CASSEKPGELFF

abundance: few
d_gene: -
j_gene: TRBJ2-7
v_gene: TRBV29-1
CDR3nt: TGCAGCGTAGGGAGCGACTTCTACGAGCAGTACTTC
CDR3aa: CSVGSDFYEQYF

abundance: -
d_gene: TRBD1
j_gene: TRBJ1-2
v_gene: TRBV19
CDR3nt: TGTGCCTCCTCCCGGGACAGGGGAAGGATGGGCTACACCTTC
CDR3aa: CASSRDRGRMGYTF

abundance: -
d_gene: -
j_gene: TRBJ1-4
v_gene: TRBV15
CDR3nt: TGTGCCACCACGCCGCGTCGGACTAATGAAAAACTGTTTTTT
CDR3aa: CATTPRRTNEKLFF

abundance: -
d_gene: TRBD1
j_gene: TRBJ2-1
v_gene: TRBV9
CDR3nt: TGTGCCAGCAGCGTAGCCACAGGGGGCAATGAGCAGTTCTTC
CDR3aa: CASSVATGGNEQFF

abundance: -
d_gene: -
j_gene: TRBJ2-7
v_gene: TRBV4-3
CDR3nt: TGCGCCAGCAGCCAAGATCCCGCGAGGCGGGGCTTCCTTGTGAGGGAGCAGTACTTC
CDR3aa: CASSQDPARRGFLVREQYF

abundance: -
d_gene: -
j_gene: TRBJ2-3
v_gene: TRBV20-1
CDR3nt: TGCAGTGCCAGGGACCTCGGGGGGCGAAGAGATACGCAGTATTTT
CDR3aa: CSARDLGGRRDTQYF

abundance: -
d_gene: TRBD2
j_gene: TRBJ2-1
v_gene: TRBV20-1
CDR3nt: TGCAGTGTTGGGAGGGCCAGAAATGAGCAGTTCTTC
CDR3aa: CSVGRARNEQFF

abundance: -
d_gene: TRBD1
j_gene: TRBJ1-1
v_gene: TRBV28
CDR3nt: TGTGCCAGCAGTTTTCTCGGACAGGCCCCTCGGGCGACTGAAGCTTTCTTT
CDR3aa: CASSFLGQAPRATEAFF

abundance: many
d_gene: TRBD1
j_gene: TRBJ1-1
v_gene: TRBV28
CDR3nt: TGTGCCAGCAGTTTGCCGACAGGGGGCGCGTATAACACTGAAGCTTTCTTT
CDR3aa: CASSLPTGGAYNTEAFF

abundance: -
d_gene: -
j_gene: TRBJ2-7
v_gene: TRBV9
CDR3nt: TGTGCCAGCAGCGTAGACGGGGAACCCTACGAGCAGTACTTC
CDR3aa: CASSVDGEPYEQYF

abundance: few
d_gene: -
j_gene: TRBJ2-1
v_gene: TRBV20-1
CDR3nt: TGCAGTGCTAGAGAGAACGTTAGGGCCAATGAGCAGTTCTTC
CDR3aa: CSARENVRANEQFF

abundance: -
d_gene: -
j_gene: TRBJ1-1
v_gene: TRBV20-1
CDR3nt: TGCAGTGCTAGAGCGGAAGGCCGGGGGAGTGGGCCAGCTTTCTTT
CDR3aa: CSARAEGRGSGPAFF

abundance: -
d_gene: -
j_gene: TRBJ2-1
v_gene: TRBV7-9
CDR3nt: TGTGCCAGCAGCTTGGGGGGACTCTTTAATGAGCAGTTCTTC
CDR3aa: CASSLGGLFNEQFF